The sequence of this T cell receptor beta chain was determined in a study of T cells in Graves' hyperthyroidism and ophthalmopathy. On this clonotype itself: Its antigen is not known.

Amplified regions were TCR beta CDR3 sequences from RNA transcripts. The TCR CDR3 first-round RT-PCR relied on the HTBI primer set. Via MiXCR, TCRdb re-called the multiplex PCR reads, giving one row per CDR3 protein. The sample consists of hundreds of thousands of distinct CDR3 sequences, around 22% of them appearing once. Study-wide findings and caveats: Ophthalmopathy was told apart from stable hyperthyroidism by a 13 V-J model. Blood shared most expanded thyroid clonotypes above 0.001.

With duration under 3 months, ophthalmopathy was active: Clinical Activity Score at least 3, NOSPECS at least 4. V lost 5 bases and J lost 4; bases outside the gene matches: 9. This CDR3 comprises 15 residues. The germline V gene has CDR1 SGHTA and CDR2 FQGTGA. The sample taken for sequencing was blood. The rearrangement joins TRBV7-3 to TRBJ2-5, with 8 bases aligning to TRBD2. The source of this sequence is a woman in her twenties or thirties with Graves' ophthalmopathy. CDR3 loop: CASSQASGRSETQYF. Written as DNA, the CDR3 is TGTGCCAGCAGCCAAGCCAGCGGGAGATCAGAGACCCAGTACTTC.